The clone carrying this T cell receptor (beta chain) has only a few counts. This sample is drawn from a study of control samples from healthy donors and cancer patients. Unmatched junction bases numbered 4, after V lost 7 bases and J lost 2 bases. Germline V lookup: CDR1 SGHNT, CDR2 YYREEE (reference sequence). CDR3 size: 15 residues. The table came from immunoSEQ multiplex PCR; TCRdb's copy has only in-frame clones and leaves some out. The data contain approximately 40,000 clones, approximately 90% of them singletons. The clonotype comes from a woman between 50 and 59 years old in good health. J is TRBJ2-1 and V is TRBV5-4; TRBD2 aligns across 12 bases. Input material: blood. The CDR3 region is CASGSSGGAYNEQFF. DNA for the CDR3: TGTGCCAGCGGGTCTAGCGGGGGGGCCTACAATGAGCAGTTCTTC.